A single sample gave rise to the 5 T cell receptor beta chains below, sequenced in a study of shared clonotypes between healthy human individuals. TCRdb keeps only in-frame clones here, not all; method: immunoSEQ multiplex PCR. The repertoire holds millions of clones, with 95% as singletons. Material for sequencing was naive CD4+ T cells sorted from blood. Described subset: CD45RA+ positively selected. Receptor source: a man aged 18 to 35 in good health.

The gene calls are TRBV13 and TRBJ2-5; 10 bases map to TRBD2. V trimming: 4 bases; J trimming: 2 bases; junction bases outside the gene matches: 10. The CDR3 contains 17 residues. The germline CDR1 and CDR2 sequences are PRHDT and FYEKMQ (reference sequence). CDR3 region: CASSSYASGGGQETQYF. The CDR3 nucleotides are TGTGCCAGCAGCTCCTACGCTAGCGGGGGAGGGCAAGAGACCCAGTACTTC.

The chain links TRBV19 to TRBJ2-3, with TRBD2 matching over 12 bases. The CDR3 has 17 amino acids. Germline-derived CDR1 and CDR2 are LNHDA and SQIVND (reference sequence). The junction had 7 bases not matched to a gene; V was cut back by 6 bases and J by 0 bases. Here the CDR3 reads CASSLRLAGASTDTQYF. DNA of the CDR3: TGTGCCAGTAGCCTGAGACTAGCGGGGGCTAGCACAGATACGCAGTATTTT.

The chain carries TRBV7-9 and TRBJ1-6, with D possibly matching TRBD1 (6 bases). Deletions cut 1 base from V and 7 bases from J, with 11 bases between. CDR3 length: 15 amino acids. Looked up from germline, CDR1 is SEHNR and CDR2 is FQNEAQ (reference sequence). CDR3 bases: TGTGCCAGCAGCTTAGTGTCGGGACAAAATTCACCCCTCCACTTT. It specifies CASSLVSGQNSPLHF. Full variable domain (missing parts from reference TRBV7-9 and TRBJ1-6): DTGVSQNPRHKITKRGQNVTFRCDPISEHNRLYWYRQTLGQGPEFLTYFQNEAQLEKSRLLSDRFSAERPKGSFSTLEIQRTEQGDSAMYLCASSLVSGQNSPLHFGNGTRLTVT.

The rearrangement uses TRBV5-1 and TRBJ2-3, with 11 bases aligning to TRBD1. CDR1 SGHRS and CDR2 YFSETQ come from the germline V gene. This CDR3 spans 21 amino acids. The junction had 19 bases not matched to a gene; V was cut back by 4 bases and J by 0 bases. CDR3 coding DNA: TGCGCCAGCAGCCCTACCTCGGACAGGGGGCGATTTACGCAGAGCACAGATACGCAGTATTTT. Its translation is CASSPTSDRGRFTQSTDTQYF.

The chain combines TRBV19 with TRBJ1-6; the D gene is possibly TRBD1 (5 bases). Germline CDR1 reads LNHDA; CDR2 reads SQIVND (reference sequence). V lost 7 bases to trimming and J lost 7 bases, with 11 bases between them. This CDR3 is 13 amino acids long. This chain's CDR3 is CASKGTANSPLHF. The DNA for the CDR3 is TGTGCCAGTAAAGGGACGGCAAATTCACCCCTCCACTTT.